This is a list of T cell receptor beta chains from one sample in a study of T cells in Graves' hyperthyroidism and ophthalmopathy. TCRdb processed the multiplex PCR reads anew with MiXCR; each CDR3 protein has one entry. Of roughly 500,000 distinct CDR3 sequences detected, roughly 14% appear once; the ten largest clones hold more than 5%. The sample comprised blood. Receptor source: a woman aged 25 to 39 with Graves' hyperthyroidism that later progressed to Graves' ophthalmopathy. The CDR3 runs from the conserved cysteine through the conserved F or W. Fields, in order: V gene, J gene, CDR3 protein.

>TRBV6-1|TRBJ2-5
CATSDGPLETQYF
>TRBV12-3/TRBV12-4|TRBJ2-1
CASRGHAGAYNEQFF
>TRBV4-2|TRBJ2-7
CASSQADRDEQYF
>TRBV29-1|TRBJ2-3
CSAADLAGAPSTDTQYF
>TRBV11-2|TRBJ2-3
CASSLEVAGLTDTQYF
>TRBV6-1|TRBJ2-7
CASSLWTSGTGEQYF
>TRBV4-2|TRBJ1-1
CASSQKKGKVSGMGTEAFF
>TRBV10-3|TRBJ2-7
CAISGDSGPAYEQYF
>TRBV6-1|TRBJ1-6
CASRAGANSPLHF
>TRBV5-1|TRBJ1-1
CASSFDRVVAFF
>TRBV12-5|TRBJ1-1
CASGLVREWNTEAFF
>TRBV10-3|TRBJ2-4
CAISVRDRVDIQYF
>TRBV28|TRBJ1-4
CASSSGTGAEKLFF
>TRBV7-9|TRBJ2-1
CASSLYYWRSSYNEQFF
>TRBV20-1|TRBJ2-7
CSARIPTGVYEQYF
>TRBV7-3|TRBJ2-7
CASSLSKSGEQYF
>TRBV28|TRBJ1-1
CASSRAFSGMNTEAFF
>TRBV5-1|TRBJ1-3
CASHIGDGFSGNTIYF
>TRBV5-1|TRBJ2-7
CASSLIQESSYEQYF
>TRBV5-1|TRBJ1-5
CASSLLPSDQPQHF
>TRBV29-1|TRBJ2-5
CSVGKTSGETQYF
>TRBV15|TRBJ1-1
CATSSLTSLNTEAFF
>TRBV27|TRBJ2-1
CASGTIRDEQFF
>TRBV29-1|TRBJ2-5
CSVDRGGETQYF
>TRBV5-5|TRBJ1-4
CASSWDREDEKLFF
>TRBV10-3|TRBJ2-6
CAISDLDRAPSGANVLTF
>TRBV10-1|TRBJ2-1
CASSDPGSGLNEQFF
>TRBV20-1|TRBJ2-7
CSARGDNSYEQYF
>TRBV10-1|TRBJ2-3
CASSESRRAEDTQYF
>TRBV27|TRBJ2-7
CASLQPGAPEQYF
>TRBV29-1|TRBJ2-2
CSVVGDTLAGELFF
>TRBV30|TRBJ2-7
CAWSMAGTYEQYF
>TRBV29-1|TRBJ1-1
CSDNTEAFF
>TRBV2|TRBJ2-7
CASSERDRGEQYF
>TRBV7-2|TRBJ1-1
CASSFQSAMNTEAFF
>TRBV28|TRBJ1-1
CASSMRQGGGRTEAFF
>TRBV12-3/TRBV12-4|TRBJ2-2
CASSLSGRGESTGELFF
>TRBV14|TRBJ1-4
CASSLATTNEKLFF
>TRBV20-1|TRBJ1-2
CSAKHKDGLYGYTF
>TRBV3-1|TRBJ1-5
CASSPSGGTTSNQPQHF
>TRBV9|TRBJ2-3
CASSDKGGVTDTQYF
>TRBV18|TRBJ2-3
CASSPAATSTDTQYF
>TRBV28|TRBJ1-1
CASSLVGTEVLNTEAFF
>TRBV28|TRBJ1-5
CASSRVGGNQPQHF
>TRBV3-1|TRBJ2-2
CASSQVVNTGELFF
>TRBV7-9|TRBJ1-1
CASSLVGGREGTEAFF
>TRBV20-1|TRBJ2-3
CSASSGLAGGSTDTQYF
>TRBV2|TRBJ2-2
CASSESLAGVHGELFF
>TRBV29-1|TRBJ1-6
CSVQGTLDSPLHF
>TRBV7-6|TRBJ2-7
CASSPNSVPGAGEQYF
>TRBV6-1|TRBJ2-2
CASREGPGELFF
>TRBV6-1|TRBJ2-2
CASSETSGSAGELFF
>TRBV30|TRBJ1-1
CARYRGGEAFF
>TRBV12-3/TRBV12-4|TRBJ1-6
CASSIQSSYNSPLHF
>TRBV2|TRBJ1-5
CASSVGGGGQPQHF
>TRBV6-2/TRBV6-3|TRBJ2-1
CASSYGTVSYNEQFF
>TRBV5-6|TRBJ1-1
CASSRGRMNTEAFF
>TRBV3-1|TRBJ1-2
CASSQDGTAGYTF
>TRBV29-1|TRBJ2-1
CSVALGTSGKTSYNEQFF
>TRBV24-1|TRBJ1-1
CATRGSNTEAFF